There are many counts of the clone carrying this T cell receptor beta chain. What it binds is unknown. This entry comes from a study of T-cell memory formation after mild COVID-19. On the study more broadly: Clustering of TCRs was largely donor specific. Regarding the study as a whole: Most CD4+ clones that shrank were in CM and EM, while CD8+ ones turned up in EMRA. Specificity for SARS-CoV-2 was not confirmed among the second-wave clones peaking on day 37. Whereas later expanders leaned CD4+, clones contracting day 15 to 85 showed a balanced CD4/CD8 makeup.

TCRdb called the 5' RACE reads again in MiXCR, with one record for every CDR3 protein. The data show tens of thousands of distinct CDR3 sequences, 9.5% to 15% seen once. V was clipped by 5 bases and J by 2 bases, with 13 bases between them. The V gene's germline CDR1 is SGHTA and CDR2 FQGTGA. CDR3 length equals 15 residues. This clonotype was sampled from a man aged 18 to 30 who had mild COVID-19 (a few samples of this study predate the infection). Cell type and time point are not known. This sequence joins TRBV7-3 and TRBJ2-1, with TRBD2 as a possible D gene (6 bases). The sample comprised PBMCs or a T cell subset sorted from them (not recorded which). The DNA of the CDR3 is TGTGCCAGCAGCCACGAGCGGGTTCCCTACAATGAGCAGTTCTTC. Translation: CASSHERVPYNEQFF.